Included here is one TCR beta chain sequence, with context. Ten or more counts support this clonotype. Its antigen is unknown. No clone much larger than this one lies a single base away; base qualities are absent. The germline V gene (reference sequence) gives CDR1 as MNHNY and CDR2 as SVGAGI. The CDR3 covers 16 residues, taking in both the cysteine and the phenylalanine. Solely the CDR3 DNA is kept, with 48 bases framed from the first base. V lost 0 bases and J lost 0 bases; the stretch between them is 11 bases long. The data are from a study of post-analysis software for immune sequencing data (dated by TCRdb to 2013 to 2016). With regard to the full study: The recorded disease courses included relapsing-remitting, secondary progressive and progressive-relapsing multiple sclerosis, and some patients had no subtype annotation. The patient repertoires were compared against some twelve previously published healthy control repertoires obtained from donors aged roughly 6 to 28 years. A subset of samples was prepared in parallel using single-end sample barcoding, then pooled and co-amplified after Illumina adapter ligation. Overall results and qualifications from the work: Roughly 5 TRBV segments, including TRBV5-6, TRBV5-1 and TRBV20-1, were significantly more frequent in patients than controls. The control group was slightly older than the multiple sclerosis patient group. Significantly lower normalized Chao1 diversity was found in multiple sclerosis patients than in controls, suggesting substantial peripheral T-cell clonal expansion. Direct clustering with F measure revealed strong co-clustering of samples prepared in the same batch, which led to a batch-effect correction.

Receptor libraries were prepared by PCR. The sequencer listed for this sample is Illumina HiSeq 2500. To reduce PCR and sequencing biases, unique molecular identifiers were built into the TCR beta cDNA libraries. Approximately 500,000 cDNA molecules were obtained for every 1 to 10 million input T cells, so each molecule roughly corresponded to one T cell. The patient libraries were prepared and sequenced with the same protocol used for the earlier healthy control dataset. Samples belonging to the same batch were prepared together, multiplexed and sequenced on a shared HiSeq lane. Regarding the original processing steps: Raw barcoded reads were processed with MIGEC, and single-read molecular identifier groups were discarded before consensus assembly and CDR3 extraction. VDJtools was used for post-analysis of the clonotype tables, with diversity normalized by down-sampling every dataset to the smallest sample size. To correct batch-related cross-sample contamination, repertoire overlap clustering matched CDR3 amino acid sequences but not nucleotide sequences. Clones were called with MiXCR by TCRdb after fastp trimmed the public reads at Q25, and only in-frame beta chains were retained. Entries are consolidated by CDR3 protein sequence, retaining the most common genes and DNA. TCRdb assigned the V and J calls; the authors' analysis was not used. This sample gives around 200,000 distinct CDR3 sequences in total; approximately 28% of them show up just once. Nearly 3.5% of the sample comes from the top ten.

To demonstrate the VDJtools post-analysis software, TCR beta repertoires were profiled from the peripheral blood of over ten young patients with multiple sclerosis. The patients with multiple sclerosis were children and adolescents between about 6 and 15 years of age. This sequence uses TRBV6-6 and TRBJ1-2; the D gene lacks a confident call. This clonotype was sampled from a girl between 2 and 17 years old with multiple sclerosis. Sequenced material: blood. The base sequence is TGTGCCAGCAGTTACTCCGGCGCCTACGCTAACTATGGCTACACCTTC. This translates into CASSYSGAYANYGYTF.